One T cell receptor (beta chain) is described in this entry. The antigen is unknown. The record originates from a study of T cell responses to AZD1222 COVID-19 vaccine. CDR1 MNHNS and CDR2 SASEGT come from the germline V gene. The CDR3 has 15 residues. Between the trimmed V and J ends, which lost 3 bases and 0 bases, there was a span of 8 bases. Findings and limits, study-wide: Spike-specific TCR breadth and depth both grew after two AZD1222 doses.

TCRdb keeps only in-frame clones here, not all; method: immunoSEQ multiplex PCR. Seen here are some 92,000 clones, 88% observed once, and the top ten hold approximately 2.8%. The source is an adult in good health. Here the sequenced sample was peripheral blood, taken on day 0 of AZD1222 vaccination. This rearrangement joins TRBV6-1 to TRBJ1-4; D perhaps matches TRBD1 (5 bases). The CDR3 coding sequence is TGTGCCAGCAGTGAGCAGGGCGCAACTAATGAAAAACTGTTTTTT. This gives the protein CASSEQGATNEKLFF.